The 28 T cell receptor beta chains presented below share a single source sample, sequenced in a study of T cell repertoires in aging, cancer and after chemotherapy. TCR beta rearrangements were amplified from peripheral blood genomic DNA. A mixed TRB-A/B primer pool amplified rearranged TRB by multiplex touch-down PCR. Each CDR3 protein is one row after TCRdb ran MiXCR on the multiplex PCR reads. The sample yields some 19,000 distinct CDR3 sequences, approximately 35% seen once. Sequencing was performed on blood. The receptor source for this set is a human donor with a solid tumor.

By share, this clonotype ranks as medium-sized. J is TRBJ2-5 and V is TRBV19; D gene unclear. The CDR3 spans 10 residues. V dropped 8 bases and J dropped 2 bases, with 3 bases sitting between them. Germline loops: CDR1 LNHDA, CDR2 SQIVND (reference sequence). Here the CDR3 DNA reads TGTGCCAGTGGACAAGAGACCCAGTACTTC. Amino acids: CASGQETQYF.

V usage is TRBV19 and J usage is TRBJ1-4; D gene unclear. V dropped 5 bases and J dropped 0 bases, with 7 bases sitting between them. Germline-derived CDR1 and CDR2 are LNHDA and SQIVND (reference sequence). The length of the CDR3 is 14 residues. The CDR3 spells CASSLGPTNEKLFF. The CDR3 bases are TGTGCCAGTAGTCTGGGCCCAACTAATGAAAAACTGTTTTTT.

V and J are TRBV14 and TRBJ2-3, with D uncertain. CDR3 length equals 14 residues. Germline V gene data show CDR1 as SGHDN and CDR2 as FVKESK. V gave up 4 bases and J gave up 3 bases, with 11 bases separating them. The CDR3 protein is CASSLRTGTDTQYF. The CDR3 DNA follows: TGTGCCAGCAGCCTTCGTACCGGGACAGATACGCAGTATTTT.

The rearrangement joins TRBV5-5 to TRBJ2-7, with unresolved D. Germline assignment: CDR1 SGHKS and CDR2 YYEKEE (reference sequence). This CDR3 comprises 13 residues. Trimming left V 2 bases short and J 3 bases short, with 9 bases between. For the CDR3, the DNA is TGTGCCAGCAGCTTTTGCAGCCTCTACGAGCAGTACTTC. Translated, it gives CASSFCSLYEQYF.

This clonotype has just a few counts. The gene calls are TRBV12-3 or TRBV12-4 and TRBJ2-5, with D possibly called TRBD1 or TRBD2 (5 bases each). The CDR3 length is 13 residues. V dropped 3 bases and J dropped 5 bases, with 10 bases sitting between them. The CDR3 reads CASSFGGVETQYF. The CDR3 region has the DNA TGTGCCAGCAGTTTTGGGGGAGTGGAGACCCAGTACTTC.

There are a few counts of this clonotype. This chain links TRBV30 with TRBJ1-5, with D uncertain. Germline CDR1 reads GTSNPN; CDR2 reads SVGIG (reference sequence). Trimming shortened V by 0 bases and J by 6 bases, and 3 bases separated the two germline ends. CDR3 length: 11 residues. The CDR3 sequence is CAWSVGQPQHF. In nucleotides, the CDR3 is TGTGCCTGGAGTGTTGGTCAGCCCCAGCATTTT.

This clonotype has a handful of counts. This rearrangement joins TRBV10-3 to TRBJ2-3; D could derive from TRBD1 or TRBD2 (5 bases each). The V end lost 4 bases, the J end lost 0 bases, and 11 bases lay between the germline ends. CDR3 length equals 15 residues. Germline CDR1 reads ENHRY; CDR2 reads SYGVKD. The CDR3 spells CAISGGRSSTDTQYF. As DNA, the CDR3 is TGTGCCATCAGTGGGGGACGGTCTAGCACAGATACGCAGTATTTT.

The chain's CDR3 is CASSLGAGTGGNQPQHF. CDR3 bases: TGTGCCAGCAGCTTAGGCGCCGGGACAGGGGGCAATCAGCCCCAGCATTTT. V and J are TRBV13 and TRBJ1-5; TRBD1 aligns across 10 bases. There are 17 residues in the CDR3. V shed 0 bases, J shed 2 bases, and the junction held 4 bases outside the gene matches. From germline, CDR1 is PRHDT and CDR2 FYEKMQ (reference sequence).

The chain is built from TRBV6-6 and TRBJ1-1; D call uncertain. The germline V gene encodes CDR1 MNHNY and CDR2 SVGAGI (reference sequence). This CDR3 spans 13 amino acids. V lost 2 bases, J lost 1 base, and 5 bases lay in between. The CDR3 DNA reads as TGTGCCAGCAGTTACCCGGGGAACACTGAAGCTTTCTTT. This sequence encodes CASSYPGNTEAFF.

The V gene is TRBV30, the J gene TRBJ1-6; TRBD1 aligns across 7 bases. The CDR3 sequence is 17 residues long. CDR1 and CDR2 (germline): GTSNPN, SVGIG (reference sequence). Trimming at V came to 0 bases and at J to 3 bases, leaving 8 bases not matched to a gene. The CDR3 is CAWSVRGGGLYNSPLHF. Here the CDR3 DNA reads TGTGCCTGGAGTGTAAGGGGAGGGGGCCTCTATAATTCACCCCTCCACTTT.

This clonotype appeared a few times. The rearrangement uses TRBV9 and TRBJ2-3; D is unclear. The V gene lost 0 bases and the J gene lost 6 bases, with 14 bases spanning the gap. The CDR3 spans 15 residues. CDR1 is SGDLS, CDR2 YYNGEE, per germline. CDR3 nucleotide sequence: TGTGCCAGCAGCGTAGGTCCCCCGCAATCTGATACGCAGTATTTT. Protein product: CASSVGPPQSDTQYF.

The rearrangement uses TRBV5-6 and TRBJ1-1; 7 bases match TRBD1. Germline V lookup: CDR1 SGHDT, CDR2 YYEEEE. The CDR3 length is 13 residues. Trimming cost V 3 bases and J 6 bases; bases outside gene matches: 5. The CDR3 spells CASSSPRGPEAFF. CDR3 in DNA: TGTGCCAGCAGCTCCCCGAGGGGGCCTGAAGCTTTCTTT. Supplemented by reference TRBV5-6 and TRBJ1-1, the full variable domain reads DAGVTQSPTHLIKTRGQQVTLRCSPKSGHDTVSWYQQALGQGPQFIFQYYEEEERQRGNFPDRFSGHQFPNYSSELNVNALLLGDSALYLCASSSPRGPEAFFGQGTRLTVV.

This chain joins TRBV19 and TRBJ1-1; the match to TRBD1 covers 8 bases. The CDR3 has 12 amino acids. CDR1 is LNHDA and CDR2 is SQIVND in the germline V gene (reference sequence). With 6 bases clipped from V and 4 bases from J, the junction kept 1 base outside the gene matches. The CDR3 here is CASRDRGTEAFF. The CDR3 bases are TGTGCCAGTAGAGACAGGGGCACTGAAGCTTTCTTT.

The chain has TRBV6-6 and TRBJ2-1; 10 bases align to TRBD2. Germline CDR1 reads MNHNY; CDR2 reads SVGAGI (reference sequence). This CDR3 region has 15 residues. Unmatched junction bases numbered 7, after V lost 7 bases and J lost 4 bases. CDR3 coding DNA: TGTGCCAGCACCCAAGTTAGCGGGAGGTACAATGAGCAGTTCTTC. Amino acids: CASTQVSGRYNEQFF.

The chain joins TRBV18 to TRBJ1-2; no clear D. The CDR3 length is 13 residues. Trimming pared 2 bases from V and 0 bases from J, leaving 4 bases between. The germline V gene encodes CDR1 KGHSH and CDR2 LQKENI. The CDR3 region has the DNA TGTGCCAGCTCACCAGATACTAACTATGGCTACACCTTC. Translated, it gives CASSPDTNYGYTF.

In regard to this clonotype: No conserved phenylalanine or tryptophan ends this CDR3, so it is likely a read error. The V and J genes are TRBV10-3 and TRBJ2-5, with 10 bases lining up with TRBD1. The germline CDR1 and CDR2 sequences are ENHRY and SYGVKD. V lost 3 bases and J lost 1; bases outside the gene matches: 5. The CDR3 runs to 16 residues. CDR3 protein: CAISDQTGGSQETQYL. The CDR3 DNA reads as TGTGCCATCAGTGACCAGACAGGGGGCTCCCAAGAGACCCAGTACTTG.

This clonotype has just a few counts. V usage is TRBV27 and J usage is TRBJ2-2, with D perhaps given as TRBD1 or TRBD2 (5 bases each). This CDR3 spans 12 amino acids. The V gene lost 3 bases and the J gene lost 7 bases, with 6 bases spanning the gap. Germline V gene data show CDR1 as MNHEY and CDR2 as SMNVEV (reference sequence). The CDR3 DNA reads as TGTGCCAGCAGTTTTGGGGGCGGGGAGCTGTTTTTT. Its protein product is CASSFGGGELFF.

J is TRBJ2-3 and V is TRBV6-1, with 7 nucleotides matching TRBD2. The CDR3 contains 16 residues. Germline-derived CDR1 and CDR2 are MNHNS and SASEGT. Germline trimming cut 5 bases from V and 0 bases from J; bases unmatched to any gene: 8. This CDR3 is CASSSRTRTSTDTQYF. The CDR3 coding sequence is TGTGCCAGCAGTTCCCGGACTAGAACTAGCACAGATACGCAGTATTTT.

The genes are TRBV6-1 and TRBJ1-1; D is unclear. Germline V gene data show CDR1 as MNHNS and CDR2 as SASEGT. V was shortened by 6 bases and J by 0 bases, with 11 bases between the two germline ends. This CDR3 is built from 14 residues. The CDR3 sequence is CASSRTVMNTEAFF. CDR3 nucleotides: TGTGCCAGCAGCCGGACGGTTATGAACACTGAAGCTTTCTTT.

V and J are TRBV7-2 and TRBJ2-1, with D possibly matching TRBD2 (5 bases). CDR1 is SGHTA and CDR2 is FQGNSA in the germline V gene. This CDR3 comprises 15 residues. The V end was cut by 2 bases, the J end by 8 bases, with 16 bases between. The CDR3, as DNA: TGTGCCAGCAGCTTAAGCGGCCGTAGAGGCGATGAGCAGTTCTTC. The encoded protein is CASSLSGRRGDEQFF.

This clonotype was picked up a small number of times. The chain has TRBV6-1 and TRBJ2-2; D is unclear. V was shortened by 11 bases and J by 6 bases, with 19 bases between the two germline ends. Germline V gives CDR1 MNHNS, CDR2 SASEGT. This CDR3 comprises 14 residues. In DNA, the CDR3 is TGTGCCTCCTCTCGGCCGAGTTGGGCCGGGGAGCTGTTTTTT. Its protein product is CASSRPSWAGELFF.

The gene calls are TRBV28 and TRBJ2-2, with 9 nucleotides matching TRBD2. Trimming took 6 bases from V and 1 from J; bases not matched to a gene: 3. In germline, CDR1 is MDHEN, CDR2 SYDVKM. The CDR3 is 15 residues long. CDR3 sequence reads: CASRKLAGNTGELFF. The DNA for the CDR3 is TGTGCCAGCAGAAAACTAGCGGGGAACACCGGGGAGCTGTTTTTT.

This clonotype came up a few times. J is TRBJ2-1 and V is TRBV12-3 or TRBV12-4, with 8 bases identical to TRBD2. The CDR3 length is 16 residues. V trimming: 5 bases; J trimming: 2 bases; junction bases outside the gene matches: 8. The CDR3 here is CASSPGGGGAYNEQFF. The CDR3, as DNA: TGTGCCAGCAGTCCGGGGGGGGGAGGGGCCTACAATGAGCAGTTCTTC.

V usage is TRBV29-1 and J usage is TRBJ2-5, with a tentative D call TRBD1 (7 bases). CDR3 size: 12 residues. Deletions cut 6 bases from V and 2 bases from J, with 10 bases between. Germline V gene sequence: CDR1 SQVTM, CDR2 ANQGSEA. For the CDR3, the DNA is TGCAGCGTATCAGGGGGGCAAGAGACCCAGTACTTC. Residues: CSVSGGQETQYF.

This clonotype was picked up a small number of times. The gene calls are TRBV19 and TRBJ1-5; 7 bases are shared with TRBD1. Per germline, CDR1 LNHDA and CDR2 SQIVND (reference sequence). The CDR3 runs to 15 residues. J lost 2 bases, V lost 2 bases, and 3 bases had no gene match. This CDR3 reads CASSIRQGGNQPQHF. CDR3 coding DNA: TGTGCCAGTAGTATAAGGCAGGGGGGCAATCAGCCCCAGCATTTT.

This clonotype was counted only a few times. V is TRBV6-2 or TRBV6-3 and J is TRBJ1-3; the match to TRBD1 covers 7 bases. The CDR3 runs 19 residues. The trim removed 6 bases at V and 0 bases at J, leaving 17 bases unmatched. Germline V CDR1 and CDR2: MNHEY, SVGEGT. The CDR3 DNA reads TGTGCCAGCAGAGACCCCGCGCGAGACAGGGCGACCTCTGGAAACACCATATATTTT. It codes for CASRDPARDRATSGNTIYF.

This clonotype came up a few times. The chain couples TRBV19 to TRBJ1-2, with a weak D call TRBD1 (5 bases). V lost 3 bases, J lost 4 bases, and 18 bases lay in between. CDR3 length equals 16 residues. The germline V gene encodes CDR1 LNHDA and CDR2 SQIVND (reference sequence). DNA for the CDR3: TGTGCCAGTAGTATTCTTTCGGCAGGGAGTTTCTATGGCTACACCTTC. Protein product: CASSILSAGSFYGYTF.

The chain is built from TRBV6-5 and TRBJ2-1, with D possibly being TRBD1 (6 bases). V was pared by 6 bases and J by 5 bases, with 14 bases between. This CDR3 comprises 14 residues. Germline CDR1 reads MNHEY; CDR2 reads SVGAGI. CDR3 nucleotides: TGTGCCAGCAGGATAACCACAGGGAACAATGAGCAGTTCTTC. As protein: CASRITTGNNEQFF.